This T cell receptor beta chain was profiled in a study of blood T cell repertoires in COVID-19. For the study at large: Samples taken during acute and convalescent COVID-19 were collected in the United States, Italy and Spain.

Germline assignment: CDR1 MNHEY and CDR2 SMNVEV (reference sequence). This CDR3 has 13 residues. With V trimmed by 5 bases and J by 3 bases, 1 base remained unmatched. Original data processing: Reference gene primer amplification gave estimated nucleated cell counts. Using immunoSEQ multiplex PCR, the repertoire was profiled, and TCRdb retains in-frame clones only, with some absent. That table supplies the V and J calls and clone size; D and trimming were determined from the DNA. The sample yields tens of thousands of clones, under 85% seen once. V and J are TRBV27 and TRBJ2-7, with 10 bases fitting TRBD1. The TCR comes from a woman older than 75 with acute or convalescent COVID-19. The sequencing sample was made of peripheral blood. CDR3 nucleotide sequence: TGTGCCAGCAGTCGGACAGGGGGCTACGAGCAGTACTTC. The encoded protein is CASSRTGGYEQYF.